This TCR beta chain was obtained from a study of T cells in Graves' hyperthyroidism and ophthalmopathy (dated by TCRdb to about 2019). About the full investigation: Peripheral blood was collected at initial diagnosis, before any treatment. A discovery cohort of roughly 100 patients, approximately 45 with Graves' ophthalmopathy and more than 55 with stable Graves' hyperthyroidism, was used to find distinguishing TCR V-J signatures. Whether ophthalmopathy could be predicted prospectively was tested in an independent validation cohort made up of approximately 19 hyperthyroidism patients plus 17 patients who later progressed to ophthalmopathy. The 95 to 100 discovery patients were divided at random into training and test sets in a 7:3 ratio. Thyroid tissue and blood T-cell repertoires from six Graves' hyperthyroidism patients were also compared in the study. Once sampling was done, hyperthyroidism patients were given methimazole at a starting dose of 30 mg daily, whereas ophthalmopathy patients were given high-dose intravenous methylprednisolone. According to the paper, TCR Vbeta CDR3 sequencing was carried out on approximately 140 peripheral blood samples, which came from 40 to 45 ophthalmopathy, approximately 78 hyperthyroidism and approximately 17 progressor patients.

Reading from cysteine to phenylalanine, the CDR3 counts 17 amino acids. Left in the record is the CDR3 DNA by itself, 51 bases read in frame from the first base. Taken from the germline V gene, the CDR1 and CDR2 loops are SGHNT and YENEEA. Trimming takes 1 base from V and 0 bases from J, and the germline ends sit 13 bases apart. This clonotype was recorded at least ten times. Its antigen remains undetermined. No clone much larger than this one lies a single base away; base qualities are absent. Ophthalmopathy patients had moderately to severely active disease, with a Clinical Activity Score of 3 or more, a NOSPECS grade of 4 or more, and a disease duration of less than 3 months. Exclusion was applied to patients with uncontrolled infections, other autoimmune diseases, pregnancy or lactation. Diagnoses relied on clinical symptoms, serum thyroxine and TRAb, thyroid ultrasound and orbital computed tomography. PBMCs were separated from 7.5 to 10 ml of fresh peripheral blood using Ficoll-Paque density gradient centrifugation. Total RNA was extracted using Trizol reagent, and RNA quality was assessed on an Agilent 2100 Bioanalyzer.

The research as a whole found: No statistical method was used to set the sample size in advance, and investigators knew the group allocation. A 13 V-J signature model separated ophthalmopathy from stable hyperthyroidism, with around 90% sensitivity and roughly 82% specificity in cross-validation and 80%/75% in testing. Blood samples also contained most of the expanded thyroid clonotypes (frequency above 0.001), which suggests that blood repertoires may reflect thyroid immune responses. In validation, progression to ophthalmopathy was predicted by the model with 70% to 71% sensitivity and nearly 75% specificity, a median of approximately 6.5 months before onset.

TCR beta CDR3 regions were amplified from RNA transcripts. The first round of RT-PCR for the TCR CDR3 was performed with the HTBI primer set and the Qiagen OneStep RT-PCR kit. The libraries were constructed in a second round of multiplex PCR and then size-selected and purified. Sequencing of the libraries was done on an Illumina HiSeq2000 using paired-end 100 bp reads. In the authors' own workflow: SOAPnuke was used to process the raw data, throwing out any read that contained adapters or uncalled bases, had a mean Phred below 15, or lacked an exact constant-primer or identifier match. High-quality paired reads were merged with COPE v1.2.5, and unique nucleotide sequences were defined as clonotypes. Clonotypes were aligned to IMGT TRBV, TRBD and TRBJ reference segments using MiTCR v1.1. Analysis was restricted to V-J combinations with a frequency above 0.0001, which covered over 98% of repertoires. A TCS score was defined as the ratio between F50 (clonal expansion) and ExV (chaos), using BLOSUM62-based TCRdist between CDR3 peptides within each V-J. Welch's t-statistics and random forest reduced roughly 540 V-J features to some 14, which were used in a naive Bayes classifier (R e1071). TCRdb redid the processing of the public reads, applying fastp at Q25 and MiXCR, and retained in-frame beta chains. One record per CDR3 amino acid sequence lists the most common genes and DNA. The V and J calls follow TCRdb's processing rather than the paper's. The sample table lists approximately 400,000 distinct CDR3 sequences, approximately 18% of them with a count of one. The ten top clones hold 40% of the sample.

The clonotype originates from a man in his late teens or twenties with Graves' ophthalmopathy. Recombination connected TRBV11-3 to TRBJ1-5; no confident D gene assignment can be made. Sequenced material: blood. CDR3 region: CASSLVVGTVSNQPQHF. The nucleotide sequence is given as TGTGCCAGCAGCTTAGTTGTGGGAACCGTTAGCAATCAGCCCCAGCATTTT.